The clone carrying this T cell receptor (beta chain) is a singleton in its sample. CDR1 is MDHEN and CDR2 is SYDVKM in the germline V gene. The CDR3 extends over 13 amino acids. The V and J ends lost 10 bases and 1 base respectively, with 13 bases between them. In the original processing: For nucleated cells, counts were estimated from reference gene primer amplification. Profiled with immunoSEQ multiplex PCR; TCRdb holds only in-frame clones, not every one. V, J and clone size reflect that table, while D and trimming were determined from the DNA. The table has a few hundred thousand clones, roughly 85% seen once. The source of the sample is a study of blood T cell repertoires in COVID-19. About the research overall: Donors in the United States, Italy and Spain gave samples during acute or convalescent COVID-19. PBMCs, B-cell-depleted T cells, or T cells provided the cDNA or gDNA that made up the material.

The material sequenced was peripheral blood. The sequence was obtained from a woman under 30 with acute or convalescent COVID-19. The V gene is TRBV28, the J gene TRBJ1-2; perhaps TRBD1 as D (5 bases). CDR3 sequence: CATTTVLNYGYTF. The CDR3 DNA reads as TGTGCCACTACGACAGTCCTTAACTATGGCTACACCTTC.